These 11 T cell receptor beta chains came from one sample sequenced in a study of human T cells and chemical hapten exposure. Documented time point: patch test 3, about 24 weeks after DPC sensitization. Treatment defined: therapeutic diphenylcyclopropenone sensitization with weekly scalp DPC. MiXCR, applied by TCRdb to the RACE reads, yields one record per CDR3 protein. Found here are 190,000 or so distinct CDR3 sequences, approximately 24% of them singletons; the top ten hold around 2.5%. Sequenced material: whole blood, taken in connection with sensitization to the hapten diphenylcyclopropenone (DPC). These receptors originate from a woman aged 40 to 50 with alopecia areata. Some clones in this sample may be carry-over from other donors' samples.

This clonotype was detected ten times or more. V is TRBV20-1 and J is TRBJ1-5; 8 nucleotides match TRBD1. This CDR3 has 13 amino acids. Germline-derived CDR1 and CDR2 are DFQATT and SNEGSKA (reference sequence). V gave up 7 bases and J gave up 7 bases; unmatched junction bases: 9. CDR3: CSGIQGEWQPQHF. The CDR3 nucleotides read TGCAGTGGGATACAGGGGGAATGGCAGCCCCAGCATTTT.

CDR3 residues: CASSSRAPGSNQPQHF. CDR3 sequence (DNA): TGTGCCAGCAGTTCCAGGGCCCCTGGAAGCAATCAGCCCCAGCATTTT. The chain is built from TRBV6-2 or TRBV6-3 and TRBJ1-5, with D maybe TRBD1 (5 bases). CDR1 is MNHEY, CDR2 SVGEGT, per germline. There are 16 residues in the CDR3. V lost 4 bases and J lost 1, with 14 bases in between.

This sequence joins TRBV24-1 and TRBJ2-2; tentative D call: TRBD1 (5 bases). The V gene lost 5 bases and the J gene lost 4 bases, with 13 bases spanning the gap. The CDR3 runs 15 residues. Germline V lookup: CDR1 KGHDR, CDR2 SFDVKD. The CDR3 loop is CATSGAGRSTGELFF. The CDR3 region has the DNA TGTGCCACCAGTGGGGCAGGGCGAAGCACCGGGGAGCTGTTTTTT.

The sample holds a few counts of this clonotype. This chain joins TRBV28 and TRBJ1-4; D is ambiguous. The CDR3 length is 16 residues. The germline V gene encodes CDR1 MDHEN and CDR2 SYDVKM. The V end was cut by 2 bases, the J end by 7 bases, with 17 bases between. The CDR3 nucleotides read TGTGCCAGCAGTTTACCTTCGACCGGCGGGAGTGAAAAACTGTTTTTT. Translation: CASSLPSTGGSEKLFF.

The sample holds many counts of this clonotype. The chain is built from TRBV20-1 and TRBJ2-2; 8 bases map to TRBD2. V trimming: 3 bases; J trimming: 7 bases; junction bases outside the gene matches: 7. Germline CDR1 is DFQATT and CDR2 is SNEGSKA (reference sequence). CDR3 length equals 14 residues. This CDR3 reads CSARGEREYGELFF. The CDR3 bases are TGCAGTGCTAGGGGCGAGCGGGAGTACGGGGAGCTGTTTTTT.

The chain is built from TRBV15 and TRBJ2-2; D gene ambiguous. V lost 3 bases, J lost 0 bases, and 11 bases lay in between. The CDR3 loop spans 16 amino acids. CDR1 and CDR2 from the germline V gene are LNHNV and YYDKDF (reference sequence). The chain's CDR3 is CATSRRTGPNTGELFF. The CDR3 DNA reads as TGTGCCACCAGCAGGCGGACGGGCCCGAACACCGGGGAGCTGTTTTTT.

In its sample, this clonotype was seen a few times. CDR3 sequence reads: CASSLRQGNQPQHF. In DNA form, the CDR3 reads TGTGCCAGCAGCTTACGACAGGGCAATCAGCCCCAGCATTTT. This chain links TRBV7-2 with TRBJ1-5; weak D call: TRBD1 (6 bases). Germline CDR1 SGHTA, CDR2 FQGNSA. This CDR3 has 14 amino acids. V was cut by 2 bases and J by 2 bases, with 7 bases left in between. The whole variable domain, filled in from reference TRBV7-2 and TRBJ1-5, reads GAGVSQSPSNKVTEKGKDVELRCDPISGHTALYWYRQSLGQGLEFLIYFQGNSAPDKSGLPSDRFSAERTGGSVSTLTIQRTQQEDSAVYLCASSLRQGNQPQHFGDGTRLSIL.

The V call is TRBV6-4, the J call TRBJ2-6; D is unclear. V lost 2 bases, J lost 0 bases, and 5 bases lay in between. The germline CDR1 and CDR2 sequences are MRHNA and SNTAGT. The CDR3 runs to 15 residues. CDR3 in amino acids: CASSDKSSGANVLTF. The CDR3 nucleotides are TGTGCCAGCAGTGACAAAAGCTCTGGGGCCAACGTCCTGACTTTC.

This clonotype occurred many times. CDR3 DNA: TGTGCCATCAGCGCTTCAAACTCTGGAAACACCATATATTTT. It codes for CAISASNSGNTIYF. The V call is TRBV10-3, the J call TRBJ1-3, with unresolved D. Trimming removed 6 bases from V and 0 bases from J, with 9 bases in between. There are 14 residues in the CDR3. The V gene's germline CDR1 is ENHRY and CDR2 SYGVKD.

This clonotype was seen only a few times. This rearrangement joins TRBV20-1 to TRBJ2-7; the D is unclear. The CDR3 is made up of 13 amino acids. CDR1 DFQATT and CDR2 SNEGSKA come from the germline V gene (reference sequence). Trimming removed 4 bases from V and 2 bases from J, with 12 bases in between. Here the CDR3 reads CSATRRRAYEQYF. As DNA, the CDR3 is TGCAGTGCTACTCGCAGGCGAGCCTACGAGCAGTACTTC.

This chain joins TRBV5-1 and TRBJ2-3; maybe TRBD2 (5 bases). CDR3 length: 16 residues. V dropped 1 base and J dropped 3 bases, with 15 bases sitting between them. The germline V gene encodes CDR1 SGHRS and CDR2 YFSETQ. The CDR3 loop reads CASSLRSDGMTDTQYF. The CDR3, as DNA: TGCGCCAGCAGCTTGCGGTCCGACGGGATGACAGATACGCAGTATTTT.